This T cell receptor (beta chain) was identified during a study of CD8+ T cells in alopecia areata. About the study: Tofacitinib therapy lasting 6 to 18 months was followed by 6 months off drug. Regarding the study as a whole: Clonality was higher in lesional than normal scalp, especially in alopecia totalis/universalis. Unlike in mice, where it was clearer, TCR sharing across patients was less clear, possibly HLA-related.

CDR1 and CDR2 from the germline V gene are MNHEY and SVGAGI. This CDR3 has 14 amino acids. J was trimmed by 9 bases and V by 5 bases; bases with no gene match: 11. In alopecia areata patients, both lesional scalp punch biopsies and peripheral blood were collected. Following extraction, RNA underwent reverse transcription to cDNA, which served as the sequencing template. Profiling relied on immunoSEQ multiplex PCR, and the TCRdb table lists in-frame clones only, not all of them. The data show 200,000 or so clones, with 57% seen just once and 0.4% to 0.55% held by the top ten. Turning to this clone: Antigen unknown.

The gene calls are TRBV6-5 and TRBJ2-5; 8 nucleotides agree with TRBD2. This material consisted of CD4+ T cells sorted from blood, taken at week 0. This clonotype originated in a human donor with alopecia areata. The CDR3 is CASSGWTSRGAQYF. DNA of the CDR3: TGTGCCAGCAGTGGGTGGACTAGCAGAGGGGCCCAGTACTTC.